The T cell receptor beta chain under discussion was sequenced for a study of OX40 agonist ivuxolimab in advanced cancers. The repertoire was sequenced with immunoSEQ multiplex PCR; TCRdb's copy has only in-frame clones and lacks some. The repertoire holds about 48,000 clones, with 80% to 90% as singletons. General observations from the study: Clonal expansion from baseline to week 6 occurred in both CD4+ and CD8+ T cells.

Regarding this clone: Antigen specificity is unknown.

This clonotype originated in an adult with an advanced solid tumor such as melanoma, head and neck, liver or kidney cancer. The starting material was CD4+ or CD8+ T cells sorted from blood, obtained in a trial of the OX40 agonist ivuxolimab.

CDR3 DNA sequence: TGTGCCAGCAGCTTATTTCCCCGGGGGACCGAACGTTATAATTCACCCCTCCACTTT. The encoded protein is CASSLFPRGTERYNSPLHF. The chain combines TRBV13 with TRBJ1-6; a weak D match, TRBD1 (5 bases). The CDR3 covers 19 residues. The germline V gene has CDR1 PRHDT and CDR2 FYEKMQ (reference sequence). Trimming removed 2 bases at V and 4 bases at J, with 21 bases between.